This TCR beta chain was documented in a study of shared clonotypes between healthy human individuals. General study findings and limits: Larger estimated richness was generally recorded for naive subsets relative to memory subsets.

J was trimmed by 3 bases and V by 3 bases; bases with no gene match: 6. The CDR3 runs 14 residues. In germline, CDR1 is SQVTM, CDR2 ANQGSEA. As regards this clone: As yet, its antigen is unknown.

The input for sorted-subset replicate PCRs was approximately 200 ng DNA, tens of thousands of T cell genomes. Sequenced by immunoSEQ multiplex PCR; TCRdb stores in-frame clones only, minus some. This table holds some 2 million clones, 90% to 95% found once. Input material: naive CD4+ T cells sorted from blood. Indicated subset: CD45RA+ positively selected. The V and J genes are TRBV29-1 and TRBJ2-5; TRBD2 aligns across 8 bases. The source of this sequence is a man younger than 35 in good health. CDR3 nucleotides: TGCAGCGTTGATTTCGGGACTAGAAAAGAGACCCAGTACTTC. Protein sequence: CSVDFGTRKETQYF.